One sample yielded the 17 T cell receptor beta chains listed below, sequenced in a study of T cells in women clearing cervical HPV infection. Generated by immunoSEQ multiplex PCR, the TCRdb table keeps only in-frame clones and is missing some. The listing records about 30,000 clones. The sequencing sample was made of blood buffy coat. All receptors come from a woman aged 18 to 75 with a cervical HPV16 infection that either progressed to CIN3+ or cleared (not recorded which).

Worth noting for this clone: The CDR3 is cut off 3 residues early in the read; its end comes from the germline J gene. The chain couples TRBV18 to TRBJ1-2; D not certain. CDR1 and CDR2 from the germline V gene are KGHSH and LQKENI. CDR3 length equals 11 residues. CDR3 loop: CASSPGTGYTF. The CDR3 bases that were read are TGTGCCAGCTCACCAGGCACCGGC.

CDR3 DNA (partial): TGTGCCTGGAGTGTAACTAGCGGAGCCATCGTCGGGGAG. It is translated as CAWSVTSGAIVGE. The whole CDR3 sequence is CAWSVTSGAIVGELFF. V usage is TRBV30 and J usage is TRBJ2-2, with 8 nucleotides matching TRBD2. The CDR3 end lies 3 residues beyond the end of the read and is filled in from the germline J gene. The CDR3 loop spans 16 amino acids. Per the germline V gene, CDR1 is GTSNPN and CDR2 is SVGIG (reference sequence). J lost 7 bases, V lost 0 bases, and 10 bases had no gene match.

Worth noting for this clone: The read finishes 3 residues shy of the CDR3 end, and the germline J gene is used to complete it. The chain couples TRBV18 to TRBJ1-5; D is unresolved. The germline V gene has CDR1 KGHSH and CDR2 LQKENI. V dropped 3 bases and J dropped 0 bases, with 15 bases sitting between them. The CDR3 contains 17 residues. CDR3 amino acids: CASSPQAGSYSNQPQHF. The sequenced part of the CDR3 DNA is TGTGCCAGCTCACCTCAGGCGGGGTCTTATAGCAATCAGCCC.

Worth noting for this clone: The CDR3 goes on 3 residues after the read ends, and that part is filled in from the germline J gene. This chain links TRBV4-1 with TRBJ2-7; D call uncertain. The V gene's germline CDR1 is MGHRA and CDR2 YSYEKL. V lost 1 base to trimming and J lost 2 bases, with 12 bases between them. This CDR3 region has 15 residues. The CDR3 here is CASSQVYSRTYEQYF. CDR3 bases read: TGCGCCAGCAGCCAAGTATACAGCAGAACCTACGAG.

Comments on this clone: The read gets to within 3 residues of the CDR3 end, and the germline J gene fills in the rest. This sequence joins TRBV6-2 or TRBV6-3 and TRBJ2-2; 7 bases match TRBD1. V gave up 4 bases and J gave up 5 bases; unmatched junction bases: 4. The CDR3 is 14 residues long. Per the germline V gene, CDR1 is MNHEY and CDR2 is SVGEGT. The sequenced CDR3 bases are TGTGCCAGCAGTTCGTCACAGGGGACCGGGGAG. This gives the protein CASSSSQGTGE. The complete CDR3 sequence is CASSSSQGTGELFF.

Note on this clone: The observed sequence ends 3 residues before the CDR3 terminus, with the missing tail filled in from the germline J gene. This rearrangement joins TRBV10-3 to TRBJ1-2, with a possible D match to TRBD1 (5 bases). The CDR3 contains 14 residues. V was cut by 3 bases and J by 5 bases, with 13 bases left in between. Germline lookup yields CDR1 ENHRY and CDR2 SYGVKD. CDR3 bases read: TGTGCCATCAGTGACACATCACGGGGGTATGGC. Amino acids: CAISDTSRGYG. The CDR3, in full, reads CAISDTSRGYGYTF.

The part of the CDR3 DNA that was read is TGTGCCAGTAGTATAGGACATGGCCGGGGCTACGAG. It translates to CASSIGHGRGYE. The whole CDR3 sequence is CASSIGHGRGYEQYF. The chain carries TRBV19 and TRBJ2-7, with D perhaps TRBD2 (5 bases). The CDR3 end falls 3 residues outside the read, so it is completed with the germline J gene. Trimming shortened V by 1 base and J by 3 bases, and 13 bases separated the two germline ends. CDR1 is LNHDA, CDR2 SQIVND, per germline (reference sequence). This CDR3 has 15 residues. The variable domain in full, with the rest retrieved from reference TRBV19 and TRBJ2-7, is DGGITQSPKYLFRKEGQNVTLSCEQNLNHDAMYWYRQDPGQGLRLIYYSQIVNDFQKGDIAEGYSVSREKKESFPLTVTSAQKNPTAFYLCASSIGHGRGYEQYFGPGTRLTVT.

Notes on this clone: The observed sequence ends 3 residues before the CDR3 terminus, with the missing tail filled in from the germline J gene. J is TRBJ2-3 and V is TRBV3-1 (or the pseudogene TRBV3-2), with 8 positions matching TRBD2. The CDR3 totals 18 residues. Unmatched junction bases numbered 13, after V lost 1 base and J lost 4 bases. Germline assignment: CDR1 LGHDT and CDR2 YNNKEL (reference sequence). CDR3 bases read: TGTGCCAGCAGCCAAGGAGCGGGGGCTAGCGGTAGGGCAGATACG. This codes for CASSQGAGASGRADT. In full, the CDR3 is CASSQGAGASGRADTQYF.

About this clone: The read terminates 3 residues before the CDR3 end, so the remaining end is supplied by the germline J gene. The chain carries TRBV12-3 or TRBV12-4 and TRBJ2-7, with 9 bases aligning to TRBD2. This CDR3 has 15 residues. V lost 6 bases, J lost 2 bases, and 8 bases stayed unmatched. The CDR3 loop is CASRKRLAGAYEQYF. The sequenced CDR3 bases are TGTGCCAGCAGAAAGCGCTTAGCGGGAGCCTACGAG.

The CDR3 is CASRGAEKLFF. The sequenced CDR3 bases are TGTGCCAGTAGAGGGGCAGAAAAA. This chain uses TRBV19 with TRBJ1-4, with D perhaps TRBD1 (5 bases). The read falls 3 residues short of the CDR3 end, and the missing part is taken from the germline J gene. The germline V gene encodes CDR1 LNHDA and CDR2 SQIVND (reference sequence). The V and J ends lost 6 bases and 8 bases respectively, with 7 bases between them. This CDR3 region has 11 residues.

Remarks on this clone: The read finishes 3 residues shy of the CDR3 end, and the germline J gene is used to complete it. The chain links TRBV5-1 to TRBJ1-1, with 8 bases lining up with TRBD1. V shed 4 bases, J shed 7 bases, and the junction held 9 bases outside the gene matches. Germline V gene data show CDR1 as SGHRS and CDR2 as YFSETQ. The CDR3 length is 14 residues. CDR3 DNA, as far as it was read: TGCGCCAGCAGCCACGGAGACAGGGGTCTTGAA. It encodes CASSHGDRGLE. From start to end, the CDR3 is CASSHGDRGLEAFF.

Notes on this clone: The CDR3 end is not reached by the read, which stops 3 residues before it; the germline J gene fills it in. The V and J genes are TRBV5-4 and TRBJ2-7, with 10 bases aligning to TRBD2. CDR1 is SGHNT, CDR2 YYREEE, per germline (reference sequence). V was clipped by 3 bases and J by 0 bases; unmatched bases: 6. CDR3 size: 16 residues. The CDR3 reads CASSSRLAGNSYEQYF. The CDR3 bases that were read are TGTGCCAGCAGCTCTAGACTAGCGGGCAACTCCTACGAG.

Details on this clone: Coverage ceases 3 residues before the CDR3 finishes, and the germline J gene fills in the end. The V gene is TRBV2, the J gene TRBJ2-3; 7 bases map to TRBD2. CDR1 and CDR2 (germline): SNHLY, FYNNEI. The CDR3 is made up of 14 amino acids. The part of the CDR3 DNA that was read is TGTGCCAGCAGTGTGTACGGACTGGGAGGGACG. As protein: CASSVYGLGGT. The CDR3 as a whole reads CASSVYGLGGTQYF.

Note on this clone: The CDR3 goes on 3 residues after the read ends, and that part is filled in from the germline J gene. The rearrangement uses TRBV20-1 and TRBJ2-4; D is possibly TRBD1 (5 bases). Germline lookup yields CDR1 DFQATT and CDR2 SNEGSKA (reference sequence). There are 15 residues in the CDR3. V was cut by 0 bases and J by 1 base, with 10 bases left in between. CDR3 bases read: TGCAGTGCTAGAGATGGGCAGGGTGCCAAAAACATT. It encodes CSARDGQGAKNI. The whole CDR3 protein is CSARDGQGAKNIQYF.

With respect to this clone: The CDR3 end lies 3 residues beyond the end of the read and is filled in from the germline J gene. J is TRBJ1-2 and V is TRBV13; 8 bases map to TRBD1. This CDR3 has 15 residues. The trim removed 5 bases at V and 4 bases at J, leaving 9 bases unmatched. CDR1 and CDR2 from the germline V gene are PRHDT and FYEKMQ (reference sequence). The sequenced CDR3 bases are TGTGCCAGCAGCCTACGGACAGGGAGGGCCTATGGC. This gives the protein CASSLRTGRAYG. The entire CDR3 is CASSLRTGRAYGYTF.

With regard to this clone: The read terminates 3 residues ahead of where the CDR3 ends, so the germline J gene completes it. The rearrangement uses TRBV13 and TRBJ2-7; 11 nucleotides agree with TRBD2. CDR1 is PRHDT, CDR2 FYEKMQ, per germline (reference sequence). The J segment lost 0 bases and the V segment lost 6 bases, leaving 1 base of the junction unmatched. The CDR3 is 14 residues long. The sequenced CDR3 bases are TGTGCCAGCAGGGGGACTAGCGGCTCCTACGAG. Translation gives CASRGTSGSYE. From start to end, the CDR3 is CASRGTSGSYEQYF.

Regarding this clone: The read terminates 3 residues before the CDR3 end, so the remaining end is supplied by the germline J gene. This sequence joins TRBV5-1 and TRBJ2-1, with 7 bases identical to TRBD1. The CDR3 runs 16 residues. Trimming cost V 3 bases and J 4 bases; bases outside gene matches: 10. Germline assignment: CDR1 SGHRS and CDR2 YFSETQ. CDR3 DNA (partial): TGCGCCAGCAGCTCGCACGGGACAGACCGTTACAATGAG. Its translation: CASSSHGTDRYNE. The whole CDR3 sequence reads CASSSHGTDRYNEQFF.